This section outlines one T cell receptor beta chain sequence together with its context. This sample was taken from a study of memory CD4+ T cells and cytomegalovirus serostatus. Produced via immunoSEQ multiplex PCR; TCRdb's table is partial and in-frame only. The profile shows about 54,000 clones, over 65% of them singletons. V trimming: 1 base; J trimming: 7 bases; junction bases outside the gene matches: 10. CDR3 length: 19 residues. Germline CDR1 SGHDN, CDR2 FVKESK. The sort gate was single viable CD3+CD4+CD8-CD45RO+ cells for memory CD4+ T cells. This chain joins TRBV14 and TRBJ2-1; TRBD2 matches 16 bases. Material: memory CD4+ T cells from blood. The TCR comes from an adult in good health and CMV-seropositive. The CDR3 loop reads CASSQGGTSGRAARNEQFF. CDR3 DNA: TGTGCCAGCAGCCAAGGTGGGACTAGCGGGAGGGCCGCACGAAATGAGCAGTTCTTC. The variable domain in full, with the rest retrieved from reference TRBV14 and TRBJ2-1, is EAGVTQFPSHSVIEKGQTVTLRCDPISGHDNLYWYRRVMGKEIKFLLHFVKESKQDESGMPNNRFLAERTGGTYSTLKVQPAELEDSGVYFCASSQGGTSGRAARNEQFFGPGTRLTVL.